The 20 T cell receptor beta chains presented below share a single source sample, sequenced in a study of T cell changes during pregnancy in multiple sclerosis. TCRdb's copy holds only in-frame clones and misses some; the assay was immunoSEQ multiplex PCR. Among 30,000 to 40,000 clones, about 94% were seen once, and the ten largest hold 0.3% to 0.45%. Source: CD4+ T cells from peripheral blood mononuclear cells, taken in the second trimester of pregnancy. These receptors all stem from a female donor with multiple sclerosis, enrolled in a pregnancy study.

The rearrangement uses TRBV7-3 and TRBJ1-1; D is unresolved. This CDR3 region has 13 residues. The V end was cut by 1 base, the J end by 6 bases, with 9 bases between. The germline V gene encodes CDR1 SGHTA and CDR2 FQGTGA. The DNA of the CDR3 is TGTGCCAGCAGCTTAAACGGGTGGGCTGAAGCTTTCTTT. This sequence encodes CASSLNGWAEAFF.

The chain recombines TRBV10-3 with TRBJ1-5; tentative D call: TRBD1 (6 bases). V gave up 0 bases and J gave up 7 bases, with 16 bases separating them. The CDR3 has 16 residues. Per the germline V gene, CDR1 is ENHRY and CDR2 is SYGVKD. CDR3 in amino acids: CAISESLGALEQPQHF. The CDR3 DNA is TGTGCCATCAGTGAGTCGTTGGGGGCTCTGGAGCAGCCCCAGCATTTT.

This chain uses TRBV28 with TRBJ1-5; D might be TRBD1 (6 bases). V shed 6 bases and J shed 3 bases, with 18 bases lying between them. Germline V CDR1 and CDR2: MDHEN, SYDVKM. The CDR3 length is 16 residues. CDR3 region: CASSPPFGQNNQPQHF. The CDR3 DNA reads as TGTGCCAGCAGCCCTCCCTTCGGACAGAACAATCAGCCCCAGCATTTT.

The CDR3 coding sequence is TGTGCCAGTAATGGACTAGCGGGAGGGCCGAGCACCGGGGAGCTGTTTTTT. Translating it yields CASNGLAGGPSTGELFF. The rearrangement joins TRBV19 to TRBJ2-2; 15 nucleotides line up with TRBD2. The germline V gene has CDR1 LNHDA and CDR2 SQIVND (reference sequence). Germline trimming cut 7 bases from V and 4 bases from J; bases unmatched to any gene: 7. The CDR3 is made up of 17 amino acids.

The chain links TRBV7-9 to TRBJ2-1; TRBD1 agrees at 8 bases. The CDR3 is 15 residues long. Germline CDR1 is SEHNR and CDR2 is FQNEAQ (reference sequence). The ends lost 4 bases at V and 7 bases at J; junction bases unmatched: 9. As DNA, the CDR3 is TGTGCCAGCAGCTCCCGGACAGGGAAGAAGAATGAGCAGTTCTTC. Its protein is CASSSRTGKKNEQFF.

The CDR3, as DNA: TGTGCCAGCAGCTTAGCAGGAAACACCATATATTTT. It encodes CASSLAGNTIYF. The J gene is TRBJ1-3, the V gene TRBV11-2; no clear D. The CDR3 sequence is 12 residues long. Trimming stripped 1 base from V and 4 bases from J, with 2 bases between. Germline assignment: CDR1 SGHAT and CDR2 FQNNGV.

This chain's CDR3 is CATSRMAPGRDEKLFF. DNA of the CDR3: TGTGCCACCAGCAGGATGGCCCCAGGGAGGGATGAAAAACTGTTTTTT. The chain couples TRBV15 to TRBJ1-4; possible D gene TRBD1, 5 bases. Germline V gene data show CDR1 as LNHNV and CDR2 as YYDKDF (reference sequence). The CDR3 has 16 amino acids. V lost 3 bases to trimming and J lost 6 bases, with 17 bases between them.

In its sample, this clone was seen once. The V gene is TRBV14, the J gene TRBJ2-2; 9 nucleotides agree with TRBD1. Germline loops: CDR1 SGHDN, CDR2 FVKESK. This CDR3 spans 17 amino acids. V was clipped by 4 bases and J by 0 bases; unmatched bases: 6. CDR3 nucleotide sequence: TGTGCCAGCAGCCCCTACAGGGGGCGTTCGAACACCGGGGAGCTGTTTTTT. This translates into CASSPYRGRSNTGELFF.

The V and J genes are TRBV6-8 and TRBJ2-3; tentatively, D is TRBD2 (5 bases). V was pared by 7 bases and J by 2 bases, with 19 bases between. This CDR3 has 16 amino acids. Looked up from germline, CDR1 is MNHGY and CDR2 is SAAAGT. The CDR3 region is CASTFLASPFTDTQYF. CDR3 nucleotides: TGTGCCAGCACTTTTCTGGCTAGCCCTTTCACAGATACGCAGTATTTT.

CDR3: CASRDRGGGDTQYF. Written as DNA, the CDR3 is TGTGCCAGCAGGGACAGGGGTGGTGGAGATACGCAGTATTTT. This sequence joins TRBV11-2 and TRBJ2-3; 9 bases map to TRBD1. The germline V gene encodes CDR1 SGHAT and CDR2 FQNNGV. J gave up 5 bases and V 6 bases, and 6 bases lay outside the gene matches. The CDR3 has 14 residues.

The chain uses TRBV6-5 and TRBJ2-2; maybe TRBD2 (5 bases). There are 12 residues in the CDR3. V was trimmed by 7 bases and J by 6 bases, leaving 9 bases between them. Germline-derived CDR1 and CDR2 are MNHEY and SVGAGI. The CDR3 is CASMRVAGELFF. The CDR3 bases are TGTGCCAGCATGAGGGTGGCCGGGGAGCTGTTTTTT.

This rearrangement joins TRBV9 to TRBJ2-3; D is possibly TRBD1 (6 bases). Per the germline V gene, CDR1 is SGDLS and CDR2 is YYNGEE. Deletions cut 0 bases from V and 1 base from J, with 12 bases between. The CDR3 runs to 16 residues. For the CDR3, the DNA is TGTGCCAGCAGCGTAGGGGGTCCAGGGGGCACAGATACGCAGTATTTT. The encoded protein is CASSVGGPGGTDTQYF.

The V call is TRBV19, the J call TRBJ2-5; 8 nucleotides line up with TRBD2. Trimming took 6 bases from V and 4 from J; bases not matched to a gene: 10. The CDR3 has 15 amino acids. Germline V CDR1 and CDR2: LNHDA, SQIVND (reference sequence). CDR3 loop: CASSRGGRRIETQYF. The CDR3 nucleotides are TGTGCCAGTAGCCGCGGCGGGAGGAGGATAGAGACCCAGTACTTC.

CDR3: CASGGVAGSDNEQFF. CDR3 DNA sequence: TGTGCCTCGGGGGGGGTAGCGGGATCGGACAATGAGCAGTTCTTC. The rearrangement joins TRBV10-3 to TRBJ2-1; 8 bases align to TRBD2. The CDR3 is 15 amino acids. Germline V CDR1 and CDR2: ENHRY, SYGVKD. The junction had 14 bases not matched to a gene; V was cut back by 11 bases and J by 5 bases.

The CDR3 nucleotides read TGCAGCGTTGAAGGGACCTCGGGGGACAGGCAGTTCTTC. This gives the protein CSVEGTSGDRQFF. The rearrangement uses TRBV29-1 and TRBJ2-1; D possibly corresponds to TRBD1 (7 bases). CDR3 length: 13 residues. Trimming removed 1 base at V and 12 bases at J, with 16 bases between. CDR1 SQVTM and CDR2 ANQGSEA come from the germline V gene.

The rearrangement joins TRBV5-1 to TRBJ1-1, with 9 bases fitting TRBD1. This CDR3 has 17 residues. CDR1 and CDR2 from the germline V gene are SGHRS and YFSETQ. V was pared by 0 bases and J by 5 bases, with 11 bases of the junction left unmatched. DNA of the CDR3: TGCGCCAGCAGCTTGGGCCCTTGGGGACAGGGTAAAACTGAAGCTTTCTTT. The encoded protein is CASSLGPWGQGKTEAFF.

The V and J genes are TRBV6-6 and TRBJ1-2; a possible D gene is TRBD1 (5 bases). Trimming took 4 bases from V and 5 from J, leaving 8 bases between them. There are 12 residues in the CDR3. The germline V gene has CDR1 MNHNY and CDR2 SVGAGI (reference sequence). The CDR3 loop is CASSFREYGYTF. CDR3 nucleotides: TGTGCCAGCAGTTTCAGGGAATATGGCTACACCTTC.

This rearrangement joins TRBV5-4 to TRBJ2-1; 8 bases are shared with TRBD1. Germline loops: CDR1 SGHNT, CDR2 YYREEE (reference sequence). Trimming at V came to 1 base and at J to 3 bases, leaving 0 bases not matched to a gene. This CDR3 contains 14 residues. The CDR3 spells CASSLTGGYNEQFF. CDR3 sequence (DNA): TGTGCCAGCAGCTTGACAGGGGGCTACAATGAGCAGTTCTTC. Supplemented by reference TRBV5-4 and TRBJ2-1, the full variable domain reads ETGVTQSPTHLIKTRGQQVTLRCSSQSGHNTVSWYQQALGQGPQFIFQYYREEENGRGNFPPRFSGLQFPNYSSELNVNALELDDSALYLCASSLTGGYNEQFFGPGTRLTVL.

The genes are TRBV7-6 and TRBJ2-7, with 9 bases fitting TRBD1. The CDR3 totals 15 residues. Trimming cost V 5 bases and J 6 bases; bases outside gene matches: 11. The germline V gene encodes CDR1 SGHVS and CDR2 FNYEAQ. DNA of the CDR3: TGTGCCAGCAGCCTACAGGGGGCCTCTGTGGTCGAGCAGTACTTC. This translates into CASSLQGASVVEQYF. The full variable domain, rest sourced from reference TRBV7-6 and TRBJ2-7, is GAGVSQSPRYKVTKRGQDVALRCDPISGHVSLYWYRQALGQGPEFLTYFNYEAQQDKSGLPNDRFSAERPEGSISTLTIQRTEQRDSAMYRCASSLQGASVVEQYFGPGTRLTVT.

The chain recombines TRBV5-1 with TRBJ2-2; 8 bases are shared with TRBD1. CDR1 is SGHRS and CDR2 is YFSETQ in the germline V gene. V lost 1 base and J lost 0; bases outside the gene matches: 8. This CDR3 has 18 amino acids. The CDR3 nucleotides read TGCGCCAGCAGCTTGTTCAGGGGGCGGGCCGCGAACACCGGGGAGCTGTTTTTT. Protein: CASSLFRGRAANTGELFF.